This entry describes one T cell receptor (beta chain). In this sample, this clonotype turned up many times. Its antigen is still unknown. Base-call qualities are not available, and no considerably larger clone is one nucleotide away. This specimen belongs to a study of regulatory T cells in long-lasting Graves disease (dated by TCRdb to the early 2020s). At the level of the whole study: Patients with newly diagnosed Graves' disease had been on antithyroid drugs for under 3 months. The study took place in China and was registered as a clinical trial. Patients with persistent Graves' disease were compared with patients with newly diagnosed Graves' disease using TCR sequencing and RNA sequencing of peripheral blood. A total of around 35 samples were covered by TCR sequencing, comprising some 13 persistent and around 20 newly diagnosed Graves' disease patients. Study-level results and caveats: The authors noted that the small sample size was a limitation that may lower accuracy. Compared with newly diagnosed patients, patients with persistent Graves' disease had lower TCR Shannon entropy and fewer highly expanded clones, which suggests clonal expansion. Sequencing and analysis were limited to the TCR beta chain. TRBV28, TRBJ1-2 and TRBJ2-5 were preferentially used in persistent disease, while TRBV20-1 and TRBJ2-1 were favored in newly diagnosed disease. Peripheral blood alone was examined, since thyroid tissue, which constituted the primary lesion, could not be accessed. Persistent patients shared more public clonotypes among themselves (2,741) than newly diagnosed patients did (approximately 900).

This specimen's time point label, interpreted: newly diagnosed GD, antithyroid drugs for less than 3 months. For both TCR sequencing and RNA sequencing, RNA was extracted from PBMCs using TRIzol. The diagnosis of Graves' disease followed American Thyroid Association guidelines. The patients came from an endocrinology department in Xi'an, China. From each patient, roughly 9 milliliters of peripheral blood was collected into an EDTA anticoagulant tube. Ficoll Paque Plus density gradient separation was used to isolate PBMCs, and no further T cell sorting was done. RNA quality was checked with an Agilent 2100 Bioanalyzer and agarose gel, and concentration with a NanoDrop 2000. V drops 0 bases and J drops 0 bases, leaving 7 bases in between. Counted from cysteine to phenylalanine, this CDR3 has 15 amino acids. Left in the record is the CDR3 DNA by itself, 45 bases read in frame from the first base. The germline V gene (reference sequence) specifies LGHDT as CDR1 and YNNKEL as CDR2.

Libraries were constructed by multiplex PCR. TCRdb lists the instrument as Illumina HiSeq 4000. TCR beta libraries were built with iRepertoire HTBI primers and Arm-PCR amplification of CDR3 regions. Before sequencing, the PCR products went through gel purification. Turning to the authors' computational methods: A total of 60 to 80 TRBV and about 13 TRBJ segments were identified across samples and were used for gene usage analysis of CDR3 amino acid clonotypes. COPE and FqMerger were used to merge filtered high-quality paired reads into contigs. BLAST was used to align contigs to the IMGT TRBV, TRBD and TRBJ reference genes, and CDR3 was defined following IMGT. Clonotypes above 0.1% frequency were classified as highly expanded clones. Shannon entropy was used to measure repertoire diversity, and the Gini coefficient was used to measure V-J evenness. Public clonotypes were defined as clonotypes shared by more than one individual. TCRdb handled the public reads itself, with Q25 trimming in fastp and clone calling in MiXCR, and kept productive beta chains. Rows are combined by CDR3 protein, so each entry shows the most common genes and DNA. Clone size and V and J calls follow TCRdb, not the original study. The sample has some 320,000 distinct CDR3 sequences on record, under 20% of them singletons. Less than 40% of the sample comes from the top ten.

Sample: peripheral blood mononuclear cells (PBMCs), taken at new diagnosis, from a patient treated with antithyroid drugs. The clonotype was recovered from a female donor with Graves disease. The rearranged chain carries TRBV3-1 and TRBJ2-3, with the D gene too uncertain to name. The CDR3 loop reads CASSQDLGSTDTQYF. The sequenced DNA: TGTGCCAGCAGCCAAGATCTCGGTAGCACAGATACGCAGTATTTT.